A single sample gave rise to the 13 T cell receptor beta chains below, sequenced in a study of blood T cells in healthy people across ages. Sample-barcoded 5' priming and a J-beta primer mix drove a second PCR of about 6 to 11 cycles. TCRdb ran MiXCR on the 5' RACE reads and lists one entry per CDR3 protein. The sample carries roughly 1.9 million distinct CDR3 sequences, about two fifths recorded once. The sample comprised blood. The receptors here all came from a human donor in good health.

This chain links TRBV28 with TRBJ2-1; 8 bases align to TRBD1. The V gene end was trimmed by 7 bases and the J gene end by 4 bases; junction bases not matched to a gene: 9. The CDR3 runs to 15 residues. CDR1 is MDHEN, CDR2 SYDVKM, per germline. The CDR3 protein is CASIGHGQGYNEQFF. The CDR3 DNA sequence: TGTGCCAGCATTGGTCACGGACAGGGATACAATGAGCAGTTCTTC.

The chain couples TRBV7-2 to TRBJ2-7; TRBD2 matches 8 bases. The CDR3 consists of 16 residues. The ends lost 0 bases at V and 2 bases at J; junction bases unmatched: 6. CDR1 and CDR2 (germline): SGHTA, FQGNSA. The CDR3 DNA is TGTGCCAGCAGCTTAGCTTATAGTAGCGGGGCCTACGAGCAGTACTTC. Its protein product is CASSLAYSSGAYEQYF. The entire variable domain, with the rest obtained from reference TRBV7-2 and TRBJ2-7, is as follows: GAGVSQSPSNKVTEKGKDVELRCDPISGHTALYWYRQSLGQGLEFLIYFQGNSAPDKSGLPSDRFSAERTGGSVSTLTIQRTQQEDSAVYLCASSLAYSSGAYEQYFGPGTRLTVT.

This clonotype has a count of ten or more. An end of the junction does not agree with germline; a read error may underlie this. This chain links TRBV3-1 with TRBJ2-5; 7 bases fit TRBD1. CDR1 and CDR2 from the germline V gene are LGHDT and YNNKEL (reference sequence). The CDR3 runs 14 residues. For the CDR3, the DNA is TGCGCCAGCAGCCAAGCAGGGGGTAGGGAGACCCAGTACTTC. Translation: CASSQAGGRETQYF.

The rearrangement joins TRBV20-1 to TRBJ1-5, with 9 bases lining up with TRBD1. CDR3 length: 16 residues. Germline CDR1 and CDR2: DFQATT and SNEGSKA (reference sequence). V shed 5 bases, J shed 6 bases, and the junction held 14 bases outside the gene matches. CDR3 protein: CSAELNRGQGSQPQHF. CDR3 sequence (DNA): TGCAGTGCTGAGCTAAACAGGGGGCAAGGGAGTCAGCCCCAGCATTTT.

Of note for this clonotype: Relative to the germline gene, one junction end is altered; a read error may explain this. The V call is TRBV28, the J call TRBJ2-5, with a tentative D call TRBD2 (5 bases). TRBJ2-7 explains the end of the DNA better; the J call may be wrong. The length of the CDR3 is 15 residues. CDR1 and CDR2 from the germline V gene are MDHEN and SYDVKM. Here the CDR3 reads CARSPPVGVNYEQYF. CDR3 in DNA: TGTGCCCGCAGTCCACCAGTCGGGGTAAACTACGAGCAGTACTTC.

This chain uses TRBV10-3 with TRBJ2-7; D gene ambiguous. This CDR3 comprises 15 residues. The V gene lost 3 bases and the J gene lost 2 bases, with 14 bases spanning the gap. Germline V gene sequence: CDR1 ENHRY, CDR2 SYGVKD. In DNA, the CDR3 is TGTGCCATCAGTGATCCAGAGCAGCCCGCCTACGAGCAGTACTTC. Translation: CAISDPEQPAYEQYF.

The chain has TRBV28 and TRBJ2-1, with 9 nucleotides matching TRBD1. CDR3 length: 14 residues. V lost 7 bases, J lost 6 bases, and 7 bases stayed unmatched. Per the germline V gene, CDR1 is MDHEN and CDR2 is SYDVKM. The CDR3 region is CASTEQGASNEQFF. CDR3 DNA sequence: TGTGCCAGCACCGAACAGGGGGCGAGCAATGAGCAGTTCTTC.

The chain links TRBV6-6 to TRBJ1-1; possible D gene TRBD1, 5 bases. With 6 bases removed from V and 7 bases from J, the gap between germline ends came to 15 bases. This CDR3 region has 13 residues. The germline V gene has CDR1 MNHNY and CDR2 SVGAGI (reference sequence). CDR3 nucleotides: TGTGCCAGCAGCCCGACAGTAGTAATTGAAGCTTTCTTT. It is translated as CASSPTVVIEAFF.

The rearrangement joins TRBV6-1 to TRBJ2-7; TRBD1 agrees at 7 bases. The last part of the DNA fits TRBJ2-5 better; the J call may be wrong. CDR3 length equals 16 residues. From germline, CDR1 is MNHNS and CDR2 SASEGT. The CDR3 DNA sequence: TGTGCCAGCAGTGATCGTCTGGGACAGTTGTGGGAGACCCAGTACTTC. Translation: CASSDRLGQLWETQYF.

This clonotype turned up a few times. This chain links TRBV12-3 or TRBV12-4 with TRBJ1-6; 7 positions match TRBD1. The CDR3 spans 13 residues. With V trimmed by 6 bases and J by 11 bases, 7 bases remained unmatched. This CDR3 reads CASSDRERTPLHF. The DNA of the CDR3 is TGTGCCAGCAGCGACAGGGAGCGAACACCCCTCCACTTT.

This chain connects TRBV7-6 to TRBJ1-1, with D possibly matching TRBD1 (5 bases). V dropped 4 bases and J dropped 2 bases, with 17 bases sitting between them. Germline-derived CDR1 and CDR2 are SGHVS and FNYEAQ. This CDR3 has 16 residues. The CDR3 bases are TGTGCCAGCAGCTCCCAAGACCCGACAGATAACACTGAAGCTTTCTTT. This translates into CASSSQDPTDNTEAFF.

The table lists this clonotype with a few counts. The chain employs TRBV20-1 and TRBJ1-2; D gene uncertain. From germline, CDR1 is DFQATT and CDR2 SNEGSKA (reference sequence). CDR3 length: 12 residues. V was cut by 6 bases and J by 0 bases, with 8 bases left in between. CDR3 in DNA: TGCAGTGCCTCAATAGCTAACTATGGCTACACCTTC. It yields the protein CSASIANYGYTF.

The CDR3 is CSVGLRQSLNTEAFF. CDR3 nucleotide sequence: TGCAGCGTTGGCCTCCGACAGAGCTTGAACACTGAAGCTTTCTTT. This chain connects TRBV29-1 to TRBJ1-1; maybe TRBD1 (5 bases). The length of the CDR3 is 15 residues. The ends were cut back, 4 bases at V and 0 bases at J, with 15 bases in the middle. CDR1 is SQVTM and CDR2 is ANQGSEA in the germline V gene. The variable domain in full, with the rest retrieved from reference TRBV29-1 and TRBJ1-1, is SAVISQKPSRDICQRGTSLTIQCQVDSQVTMMFWYRQQPGQSLTLIATANQGSEATYESGFVIDKFPISRPNLTFSTLTVSNMSPEDSSIYLCSVGLRQSLNTEAFFGQGTRLTVV.